The 6 T cell receptor beta chains below all came from one sample that was sequenced in a study of human T cells and chemical hapten exposure. One entry per CDR3 protein results from TCRdb running MiXCR on the RACE reads. The sample contains about 74,000 distinct CDR3 sequences, around 15% of which appear only once. Indicated time point: pre-sensitization, week 0. Documented treatment: therapeutic diphenylcyclopropenone sensitization with weekly scalp DPC. The sequenced sample was whole blood, obtained in connection with sensitization to the hapten diphenylcyclopropenone (DPC). Receptor source: a woman aged 50 to 65 with alopecia areata. Some clones in this sample may be carry-over from other donors' samples.

This clonotype was counted between two and nine times. The chain links TRBV20-1 to TRBJ1-2; D unresolved. V was shortened by 0 bases and J by 0 bases, with 14 bases between the two germline ends. CDR1 and CDR2 from the germline V gene are DFQATT and SNEGSKA (reference sequence). CDR3 size: 16 residues. DNA of the CDR3: TGCAGTGCTAGAGATCTCAAAAGGATCTCTAACTATGGCTACACCTTC. It encodes CSARDLKRISNYGYTF.

The V and J genes are TRBV20-1 and TRBJ2-1; 13 bases fit TRBD2. The CDR3 consists of 14 residues. Per the germline V gene, CDR1 is DFQATT and CDR2 is SNEGSKA (reference sequence). Germline trimming cut 4 bases from V and 6 bases from J; bases unmatched to any gene: 3. The CDR3 spells CSAILAGGSNEQFF. The CDR3 nucleotides are TGCAGTGCTATACTAGCGGGAGGGTCCAATGAGCAGTTCTTC.

The CDR3 region is CASSLRQANTEAFF. CDR3 nucleotide sequence: TGTGCCAGCAGCTTGAGACAGGCGAACACTGAAGCTTTCTTT. The rearrangement uses TRBV5-6 and TRBJ1-1, with a weak D call TRBD1 (6 bases). V was trimmed by 1 base and J by 1 base, leaving 8 bases between them. The CDR3 extends over 14 amino acids. Germline V gene sequence: CDR1 SGHDT, CDR2 YYEEEE.

The V call is TRBV7-6, the J call TRBJ2-1, with D perhaps matching TRBD1 (6 bases). Germline V gives CDR1 SGHVS, CDR2 FNYEAQ. The CDR3 is 16 amino acids. V was clipped by 3 bases and J by 9 bases, with 21 bases between them. The CDR3 coding sequence is TGTGCCAGCAGCTTTAGTAACCCGACAGGTCCGAGTGAGCAGTTCTTC. Its translation: CASSFSNPTGPSEQFF.

There are many counts of this clonotype. The rearrangement uses TRBV29-1 and TRBJ1-1, with D perhaps TRBD1 (5 bases). Germline V gives CDR1 SQVTM, CDR2 ANQGSEA. Between the trimmed V and J ends, which lost 7 bases and 1 base, there was a span of 10 bases. The CDR3 is 12 residues long. The CDR3 reads CSGGTANTEAFF. CDR3 DNA sequence: TGCAGCGGGGGGACGGCGAACACTGAAGCTTTCTTT.

The chain uses TRBV11-2 and TRBJ2-7; D remains ambiguous. V was pared by 4 bases and J by 5 bases, with 12 bases between. The CDR3 runs to 13 residues. In germline, CDR1 is SGHAT, CDR2 FQNNGV. This CDR3 is CASSSWISDEQYF. In nucleotides, the CDR3 is TGTGCCAGCAGCTCCTGGATCTCAGACGAGCAGTACTTC.